This T cell receptor beta chain comes out of a study of regulatory T cells in long-lasting Graves disease. Assembly of TCR beta libraries relied on iRepertoire HTBI primers together with Arm-PCR of CDR3 regions. TCRdb re-called the multiplex PCR reads through MiXCR, storing one row per CDR3 protein. Among approximately 440,000 distinct CDR3 sequences listed, around 15% were seen once. At least ten counts were recorded for this clonotype. Specified time point: newly diagnosed GD, antithyroid drugs for less than 3 months. Following extraction of RNA from PBMCs, that RNA was used to make the TCR library. With 5 bases removed from V and 6 bases from J, the gap between germline ends came to 14 bases. Looked up from germline, CDR1 is DFQATT and CDR2 is SNEGSKA (reference sequence). This CDR3 comprises 13 residues. This same sample was also taken into another study, of T cells in Graves' hyperthyroidism and ophthalmopathy. Per that study: Most thyroid clonotypes with frequency above 0.001 were detected in blood.

This TCR was sampled from a man aged 35 to 55 with Graves disease. This specimen consisted of peripheral blood mononuclear cells (PBMCs), obtained at new diagnosis, from a patient treated with antithyroid drugs. The V gene is TRBV20-1, the J gene TRBJ1-5; D is perhaps TRBD1 (5 bases). Here the CDR3 reads CSARDPGGQPQHF. The CDR3, as DNA: TGCAGTGCTCGGGACCCTGGGGGTCAGCCCCAGCATTTT.